A single sample gave rise to the 31 T cell receptor beta chains below, sequenced in a study of siplizumab effects on memory and regulatory T cells. Generated by immunoSEQ multiplex PCR, the TCRdb table keeps only in-frame clones and is missing some. The sample has approximately 98,000 clones; about 93% are singletons. The sequenced sample was non-Treg CD4+ T cells sorted from blood. The receptors were gathered from a human donor in good health.

V usage is TRBV29-1 and J usage is TRBJ2-3, with D possibly TRBD2 on 5 matching bases. This CDR3 is built from 14 residues. Germline CDR1 is SQVTM and CDR2 is ANQGSEA. The germline V and J ends were trimmed by 4 bases and 0 bases, with 11 bases remaining between them. The CDR3 loop reads CSVGGDYSTDTQYF. The CDR3 nucleotides read TGCAGCGTTGGGGGAGACTATAGCACAGATACGCAGTATTTT.

The V and J genes are TRBV6-1 and TRBJ2-5; 9 bases align to TRBD2. With 0 bases clipped from V and 4 bases from J, the junction kept 12 bases outside the gene matches. CDR1 is MNHNS, CDR2 SASEGT, per germline. The CDR3 sequence is 18 residues long. CDR3 sequence (DNA): TGTGCCAGCAGTGAAGCTAAGCGGGAGGAACGACGGAGAGAGACCCAGTACTTC. It translates to CASSEAKREERRRETQYF.

V gene TRBV7-9 combines with J gene TRBJ2-1, with D tentatively TRBD2 (6 bases). Trimming took 5 bases from V and 3 from J, leaving 23 bases between them. The CDR3 covers 18 residues. Germline V gene sequence: CDR1 SEHNR, CDR2 FQNEAQ (reference sequence). The CDR3 sequence is CASSPVGSDYSIYNEQFF. The CDR3 DNA sequence: TGTGCCAGCAGCCCCGTTGGGTCGGACTATTCGATCTACAATGAGCAGTTCTTC.

This clone came up once. The V and J genes are TRBV7-9 and TRBJ1-2, with D perhaps TRBD1 (6 bases). The CDR3 totals 15 residues. Germline CDR1 is SEHNR and CDR2 is FQNEAQ (reference sequence). V dropped 5 bases and J dropped 1 base, with 14 bases sitting between them. CDR3 amino acids: CASSPRTALNYGYTF. In DNA, the CDR3 is TGTGCCAGCAGCCCTAGGACAGCACTTAACTATGGCTACACCTTC.

This clone was counted between two and nine times. The V call is TRBV2, the J call TRBJ1-1; D is uncertain. Trimming removed 1 base from V and 7 bases from J, with 4 bases in between. This CDR3 has 11 residues. Per germline, CDR1 SNHLY and CDR2 FYNNEI. The CDR3 bases are TGTGCCAGCAGTGAAGTTATTGAAGCTTTCTTT. It translates to CASSEVIEAFF.

The chain recombines TRBV6-1 with TRBJ1-1; 9 bases agree with TRBD1. V shed 6 bases, J shed 5 bases, and the junction held 7 bases outside the gene matches. Germline V lookup: CDR1 MNHNS, CDR2 SASEGT. The CDR3 is 14 residues long. Here the CDR3 DNA reads TGTGCCAGCAGCGAAACAGGGGGCAAGACTGAAGCTTTCTTT. Translation: CASSETGGKTEAFF.

V usage is TRBV18 and J usage is TRBJ1-1, with D tentatively TRBD1 (5 bases). CDR1 and CDR2 (germline): KGHSH, LQKENI. With 2 bases removed from V and 5 bases from J, the gap between germline ends came to 15 bases. The CDR3 has 15 amino acids. The CDR3 nucleotides read TGTGCCAGCTCACCAGCCATTGGGACGCAAACTGAAGCTTTCTTT. It translates to CASSPAIGTQTEAFF. Using reference TRBV18 and TRBJ1-1 for the parts outside the CDR3, the full variable domain is NAGVMQNPRHLVRRRGQEARLRCSPMKGHSHVYWYRQLPEEGLKFMVYLQKENIIDESGMPKERFSAEFPKEGPSILRIQQVVRGDSAAYFCASSPAIGTQTEAFFGQGTRLTVV.

The J gene is TRBJ1-6, the V gene TRBV19; no reliable D call. V was trimmed by 2 bases and J by 10 bases, leaving 15 bases between them. In germline, CDR1 is LNHDA, CDR2 SQIVND (reference sequence). The CDR3 runs 15 residues. This chain's CDR3 is CASSIWARAGSPLHF. The CDR3 DNA follows: TGTGCCAGTAGTATATGGGCACGGGCGGGATCACCCCTCCACTTT. The variable domain in full, with the rest retrieved from reference TRBV19 and TRBJ1-6, is DGGITQSPKYLFRKEGQNVTLSCEQNLNHDAMYWYRQDPGQGLRLIYYSQIVNDFQKGDIAEGYSVSREKKESFPLTVTSAQKNPTAFYLCASSIWARAGSPLHFGNGTRLTVT.

This chain joins TRBV19 and TRBJ2-3, with 7 positions matching TRBD2. The CDR3 is 16 amino acids. Unmatched junction bases numbered 8, after V lost 4 bases and J lost 1 base. The germline CDR1 and CDR2 sequences are LNHDA and SQIVND (reference sequence). This CDR3 is CASSNGRERGTDTQYF. The CDR3 nucleotides read TGTGCCAGTAGTAATGGGAGGGAGAGAGGCACAGATACGCAGTATTTT.

The rearrangement joins TRBV9 to TRBJ2-1; TRBD1 matches at 9 bases. CDR3 length equals 15 residues. J lost 6 bases, V lost 2 bases, and 6 bases had no gene match. Germline V gives CDR1 SGDLS, CDR2 YYNGEE. The CDR3 here is CASSVRDRDSNEQFF. The CDR3 DNA follows: TGTGCCAGCAGCGTCCGGGACAGGGATAGCAATGAGCAGTTCTTC. Filled out from reference TRBV9 and TRBJ2-1, the complete variable domain reads DSGVTQTPKHLITATGQRVTLRCSPRSGDLSVYWYQQSLDQGLQFLIQYYNGEERAKGNILERFSAQQFPDLHSELNLSSLELGDSALYFCASSVRDRDSNEQFFGPGTRLTVL.

This chain connects TRBV13 to TRBJ1-3; no definite D call. The CDR3 runs 16 residues. The germline V and J ends were trimmed by 3 bases and 0 bases, with 12 bases remaining between them. Germline V CDR1 and CDR2: PRHDT, FYEKMQ (reference sequence). The CDR3 region has the DNA TGTGCCAGCAGCTTTAGGGCAGGTAACTCTGGAAACACCATATATTTT. Translation gives CASSFRAGNSGNTIYF.

The V call is TRBV5-5, the J call TRBJ1-5; a possible D gene is TRBD1 (5 bases). Trimming shortened V by 1 base and J by 0 bases, and 11 bases separated the two germline ends. Germline CDR1 is SGHKS and CDR2 is YYEKEE (reference sequence). CDR3 length: 16 residues. The CDR3 spells CASSLQSGLSNQPQHF. The CDR3 nucleotides are TGTGCCAGCAGCTTGCAATCAGGGCTTAGCAATCAGCCCCAGCATTTT.

The CDR3 here is CASSRSAGVGDTQYF. CDR3 DNA sequence: TGCGCCAGCAGCCGCTCGGCGGGAGTAGGAGATACGCAGTATTTT. The chain joins TRBV5-1 to TRBJ2-3; the match to TRBD2 covers 7 bases. This CDR3 comprises 15 residues. The J segment lost 5 bases and the V segment lost 4 bases, leaving 10 bases of the junction unmatched. Looked up from germline, CDR1 is SGHRS and CDR2 is YFSETQ.

The CDR3 sequence is CASSSGQGGFGETQYF. The CDR3 DNA is TGTGCCAGCAGCTCGGGACAGGGGGGATTTGGAGAGACCCAGTACTTC. This chain uses TRBV11-2 with TRBJ2-5, with 11 bases fitting TRBD1. J gave up 4 bases and V 4 bases, and 8 bases lay outside the gene matches. Germline assignment: CDR1 SGHAT and CDR2 FQNNGV. The CDR3 runs to 16 residues.

The chain recombines TRBV19 with TRBJ2-6; TRBD1 matches 8 bases. Per germline, CDR1 LNHDA and CDR2 SQIVND (reference sequence). This CDR3 has 15 residues. The ends lost 5 bases at V and 2 bases at J; junction bases unmatched: 2. This CDR3 reads CASSAGGTGANVLTF. Here the CDR3 DNA reads TGTGCCAGTAGTGCAGGGGGCACTGGGGCCAACGTCCTGACTTTC.

The chain couples TRBV11-1 to TRBJ1-1; TRBD1 matches 7 bases. Per germline, CDR1 SGHAT and CDR2 FQDESV (reference sequence). The J segment lost 1 base and the V segment lost 4 bases, leaving 15 bases of the junction unmatched. The CDR3 spans 18 residues. The CDR3 DNA is TGTGCCAGCAGCTCCCACAGGGGCCCCCCGGACTCGAACACTGAAGCTTTCTTT. This encodes CASSSHRGPPDSNTEAFF.

The CDR3 DNA is TGTGCCAGCAGTGGAAGGGACAGCAGACCCGGGGAGCTGTTTTTT. As protein: CASSGRDSRPGELFF. The rearrangement uses TRBV5-4 and TRBJ2-2; 7 positions match TRBD1. V lost 5 bases and J lost 6; bases outside the gene matches: 10. The CDR3 sequence is 15 residues long. The V gene's germline CDR1 is SGHNT and CDR2 YYREEE (reference sequence).

This chain links TRBV7-7 with TRBJ2-7; possibly TRBD1 for D (5 bases). The CDR3 loop spans 13 amino acids. Trimming removed 4 bases at V and 5 bases at J, with 12 bases between. Germline CDR1 SSHAT, CDR2 FNYEAQ (reference sequence). The CDR3 is CASSSQRGDEQYF. The CDR3 DNA reads as TGTGCCAGCAGCTCCCAAAGGGGTGACGAGCAGTACTTC.

The chain couples TRBV27 to TRBJ1-4, with D perhaps matching TRBD1 (6 bases). The germline V gene encodes CDR1 MNHEY and CDR2 SMNVEV (reference sequence). V was clipped by 6 bases and J by 11 bases, with 19 bases between them. The CDR3 contains 14 residues. The CDR3 DNA follows: TGTGCCAGCAGCCTTTCCGTAGACAGGATGAAACTGTTTTTT. Protein product: CASSLSVDRMKLFF. The full variable domain, completed using reference TRBV27 and TRBJ1-4, is EAQVTQNPRYLITVTGKKLTVTCSQNMNHEYMSWYRQDPGLGLRQIYYSMNVEVTDKGDVPEGYKVSRKEKRNFPLILESPSPNQTSLYFCASSLSVDRMKLFFGSGTQLSVL.

The chain combines TRBV28 with TRBJ1-5; 9 bases align to TRBD1. V lost 6 bases and J lost 0; bases outside the gene matches: 3. This CDR3 spans 15 amino acids. The germline V gene encodes CDR1 MDHEN and CDR2 SYDVKM. CDR3 sequence (DNA): TGTGCCAGCAGGCCACAGGGGGCTAGCAATCAGCCCCAGCATTTT. Residues: CASRPQGASNQPQHF.

V gene TRBV5-1 combines with J gene TRBJ2-2; 7 bases agree with TRBD1. CDR1 and CDR2 (germline): SGHRS, YFSETQ. With V trimmed by 2 bases and J by 5 bases, 6 bases remained unmatched. The CDR3 totals 15 residues. The CDR3 reads CASSFKTGTTGELFF. The CDR3 coding sequence is TGCGCCAGCAGCTTCAAGACAGGGACGACCGGGGAGCTGTTTTTT.

The chain links TRBV10-3 to TRBJ2-3, with a tentative D call TRBD1 (6 bases). Germline V gene sequence: CDR1 ENHRY, CDR2 SYGVKD. The CDR3 spans 14 residues. Trimming cost V 7 bases and J 0 bases, with 11 bases left between them. For the CDR3, the DNA is TGTGCCATCAAGGCCACAGGGAGCACAGATACGCAGTATTTT. It is translated as CAIKATGSTDTQYF.

The rearrangement joins TRBV7-9 to TRBJ1-1; TRBD1 agrees at 12 bases. This CDR3 has 14 amino acids. CDR1 and CDR2 from the germline V gene are SEHNR and FQNEAQ (reference sequence). V trimming: 3 bases; J trimming: 10 bases; junction bases outside the gene matches: 6. This CDR3 is CASSFRDRGLGAFF. Written as DNA, the CDR3 is TGTGCCAGCAGCTTCCGGGACAGGGGGCTTGGAGCTTTCTTT.

The CDR3 is CASSAGKGGYGYTF. CDR3 nucleotide sequence: TGTGCCAGCAGTGCGGGGAAAGGTGGCTATGGCTACACCTTC. This chain links TRBV6-1 with TRBJ1-2; D gene ambiguous. The CDR3 is made up of 14 amino acids. CDR1 is MNHNS, CDR2 SASEGT, per germline. Trimming removed 4 bases from V and 4 bases from J, with 13 bases in between.

V is TRBV19 and J is TRBJ2-5, with TRBD2 identical over 8 bases. The CDR3 covers 13 residues. Germline V lookup: CDR1 LNHDA, CDR2 SQIVND (reference sequence). J was trimmed by 5 bases and V by 5 bases; bases with no gene match: 4. The CDR3, as DNA: TGTGCCAGTAGTCCGGGGGGGACGGAGACCCAGTACTTC. The encoded protein is CASSPGGTETQYF.

The rearrangement uses TRBV5-1 and TRBJ2-3, with 9 bases lining up with TRBD2. The germline gives CDR1 SGHRS, CDR2 YFSETQ. With 6 bases clipped from V and 4 bases from J, the junction kept 6 bases outside the gene matches. The CDR3 has 14 amino acids. The DNA for the CDR3 is TGCGCCAGCACCGTTAGCGGGAGTGCAGATACGCAGTATTTT. Its translation: CASTVSGSADTQYF.

V and J are TRBV11-1 and TRBJ2-7; D possibly corresponds to TRBD2 (5 bases). Germline V gene data show CDR1 as SGHAT and CDR2 as FQDESV (reference sequence). V was pared by 5 bases and J by 5 bases, with 19 bases between. This CDR3 spans 15 amino acids. The CDR3 nucleotides are TGTGCCAGCAGCCGTCGGCTCGGGGTTGTTAACGAGCAGTACTTC. This sequence encodes CASSRRLGVVNEQYF. Drawing the rest from reference TRBV11-1 and TRBJ2-7, the complete variable domain is EAEVAQSPRYKITEKSQAVAFWCDPISGHATLYWYRQILGQGPELLVQFQDESVVDDSQLPKDRFSAERLKGVDSTLKIQPAELGDSAMYLCASSRRLGVVNEQYFGPGTRLTVT.

The chain couples TRBV14 to TRBJ1-1; D call uncertain. The germline gives CDR1 SGHDN, CDR2 FVKESK. This CDR3 is built from 14 residues. Trimming removed 4 bases from V and 0 bases from J, with 9 bases in between. CDR3 sequence (DNA): TGTGCCAGCAGCCGGAAACCAGTGAACACTGAAGCTTTCTTT. It translates to CASSRKPVNTEAFF.

This chain uses TRBV7-2 with TRBJ1-1; D is unresolved. CDR1 and CDR2 (germline): SGHTA, FQGNSA. V dropped 3 bases and J dropped 0 bases, with 8 bases sitting between them. CDR3 length: 14 residues. The CDR3 DNA reads as TGTGCCAGCAGCTTCTACAGAATGAACACTGAAGCTTTCTTT. It is translated as CASSFYRMNTEAFF.

V is TRBV15 and J is TRBJ2-5, with 7 positions matching TRBD1. The CDR3 is 14 amino acids. The germline V gene has CDR1 LNHNV and CDR2 YYDKDF (reference sequence). Losses at the gene ends were 2 bases for V and 1 base for J; bases not matched to a gene: 1. As DNA, the CDR3 is TGTGCCACCAGCAGAAACAGGGGCCAAGAGACCCAGTACTTC. This encodes CATSRNRGQETQYF.

The chain has TRBV27 and TRBJ1-1, with D uncertain. CDR1 and CDR2 from the germline V gene are MNHEY and SMNVEV (reference sequence). This CDR3 contains 14 residues. Trimming pared 2 bases from V and 5 bases from J, leaving 12 bases between. In DNA form, the CDR3 reads TGTGCCAGCAGTTTAAGGCTGGGTCTTACTGAAGCTTTCTTT. Residues: CASSLRLGLTEAFF.